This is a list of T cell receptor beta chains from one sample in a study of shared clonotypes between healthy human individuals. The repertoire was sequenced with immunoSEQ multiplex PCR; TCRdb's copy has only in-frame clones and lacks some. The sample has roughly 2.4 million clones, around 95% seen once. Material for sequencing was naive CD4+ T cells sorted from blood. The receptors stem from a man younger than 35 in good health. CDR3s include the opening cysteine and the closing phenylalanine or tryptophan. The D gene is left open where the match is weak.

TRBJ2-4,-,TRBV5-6,TGTGCCAGCAGCTTACCCGGGACGACTTCGGGAAACATTCAGTACTTC,CASSLPGTTSGNIQYF
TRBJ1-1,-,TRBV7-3,TGTGCCAGCAGCTTAACAGAAGACACTGAAGCTTTCTTT,CASSLTEDTEAFF
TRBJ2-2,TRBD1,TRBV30,TGTGCCTGGAGTGAAAAGTGGGACAGATCTCTTGTCGGGGAGCTGTTTTTT,CAWSEKWDRSLVGELFF
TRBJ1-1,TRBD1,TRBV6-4,TGTGCCAGCAGTGCCCAACAGGGGCCGCGATTTATGAACACTGAAGCTTTCTTT,CASSAQQGPRFMNTEAFF
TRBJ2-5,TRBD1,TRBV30,TGTGCCTGGAGTGTACTTAGGGGGCGGGAGACCCAGTACTTC,CAWSVLRGRETQYF
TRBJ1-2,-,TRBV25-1,TGTGCCAGCAGTGAATGGGGGATTAACTATGGCTACACCTTC,CASSEWGINYGYTF
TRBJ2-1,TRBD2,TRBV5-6,TGTGCCAGCAGCTTGCACACCGGGAGGTTTTGGGAGCAGTTCTTC,CASSLHTGRFWEQFF
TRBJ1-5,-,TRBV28,TGTGCCAGCAGTGGCGCACAGTTCAATCAGCCCCAGCATTTT,CASSGAQFNQPQHF
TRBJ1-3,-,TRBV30,TGTGCCTGGAACGTGGGGTCTGGAAACACCATATATTTT,CAWNVGSGNTIYF
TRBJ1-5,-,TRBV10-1,TGCGCCAGCAGTGCGACAGAACGGCAGCCCCAGCATTTT,CASSATERQPQHF